A single TCR beta chain is shown here with its context. TCRdb independently ran MiXCR on the 5' RACE reads; one entry per CDR3 protein. Among about 310,000 distinct CDR3 sequences listed, 20% to 25% were seen once. This sample is part of a study of CD8 T cells in ankylosing spondylitis. V trimming: 5 bases; J trimming: 1 base; junction bases outside the gene matches: 4. The CDR3 consists of 15 residues. This receptor was taken from a female donor with ankylosing spondylitis or in good health (not recorded which). This chain uses TRBV12-3 or TRBV12-4 with TRBJ2-7; the match to TRBD1 covers 11 bases. Sequences were obtained from blood, either unsorted or a sorted T cell fraction (not recorded which). The CDR3 loop reads CASSRDRGGSYEQYF. For the CDR3, the DNA is TGTGCCAGCAGTCGGGACAGGGGGGGGTCCTACGAGCAGTACTTC.